These 21 T cell receptor beta chains came from one sample sequenced in a study of long-term antiretroviral therapy in people with HIV. Version v3.0 of the immunoSEQ assay ran at survey level. The assay was immunoSEQ multiplex PCR, and TCRdb's table has in-frame clones only and misses some. The sample includes 20,000 to 25,000 clones, approximately 90% of them seen just once. Here the sequenced sample was unsorted PBMCs, taken 0.6 years after starting antiretroviral therapy. These receptors originate from a man in his sixties with HIV.

For the CDR3, the DNA is TGTGCCAGCAGCTTAAACCCCGGGCTACCCCTTGAGACCCAGTACTTC. This translates into CASSLNPGLPLETQYF. V usage is TRBV7-9 and J usage is TRBJ2-5; D is ambiguous. Deletions cut 2 bases from V and 5 bases from J, with 18 bases between. Germline loops: CDR1 SEHNR, CDR2 FQNEAQ (reference sequence). The CDR3 extends over 16 amino acids.

V usage is TRBV5-1 and J usage is TRBJ1-4, with 11 bases that match TRBD1. The CDR3 totals 17 residues. V lost 4 bases to trimming and J lost 0 bases; unmatched junction nucleotides: 5. Germline lookup yields CDR1 SGHRS and CDR2 YFSETQ. As DNA, the CDR3 is TGCGCCAGCAGCCCCGGGACAGGGGGTGCAACTAATGAAAAACTGTTTTTT. This gives the protein CASSPGTGGATNEKLFF.

V usage is TRBV9 and J usage is TRBJ2-7; TRBD1 agrees at 8 bases. Germline V gene lookup returns CDR1 SGDLS and CDR2 YYNGEE. V gave up 4 bases and J gave up 0 bases; unmatched junction bases: 12. This CDR3 is 17 amino acids long. CDR3 nucleotides: TGTGCCAGCAGCCCAGGAGCCGGGACAGGCAGCTCCTACGAGCAGTACTTC. It is translated as CASSPGAGTGSSYEQYF.

The chain employs TRBV4-2 and TRBJ2-1; 7 bases are a match to TRBD2. Germline values: CDR1 LGHNA, CDR2 YNFKEQ. This CDR3 has 14 amino acids. The CDR3: CATSKSGNNNEQFF. The DNA of the CDR3 is TGTGCTACTTCAAAGAGCGGGAACAACAATGAGCAGTTCTTC.

CDR3 residues: CASSAGQGSKNIQYF. The CDR3 DNA follows: TGCGCCAGCAGCGCGGGACAGGGTTCCAAAAACATTCAGTACTTC. The chain links TRBV5-1 to TRBJ2-4, with TRBD1 matching 9 bases. The CDR3 is 15 residues long. With V trimmed by 4 bases and J by 2 bases, 4 bases remained unmatched. Per the germline V gene, CDR1 is SGHRS and CDR2 is YFSETQ.

This clone was counted a few times. The chain combines TRBV30 with TRBJ2-5, with 8 bases matching TRBD2. Trimming took 1 base from V and 9 from J; bases not matched to a gene: 10. The CDR3 runs 14 residues. Germline CDR1 is GTSNPN and CDR2 is SVGIG (reference sequence). The CDR3 region has the DNA TGTGCCTGGAGTGGAGGGACTAGAAGATGGGCCCAGTACTTC. Residues: CAWSGGTRRWAQYF.

The J gene is TRBJ2-7, the V gene TRBV2; D gene uncertain. Trimming removed 6 bases at V and 2 bases at J, with 2 bases between. This CDR3 has 10 amino acids. Per the germline V gene, CDR1 is SNHLY and CDR2 is FYNNEI. CDR3 in amino acids: CASRAYEQYF. CDR3 DNA: TGTGCCAGCAGGGCCTACGAGCAGTACTTC.

The chain has TRBV10-2 and TRBJ2-6; TRBD1 matches 8 bases. V lost 0 bases, J lost 3 bases, and 7 bases stayed unmatched. CDR1 is WSHSY, CDR2 SAAADI, per germline. The CDR3 extends over 18 amino acids. The CDR3: CASSESWQGAFGANVLTF. The CDR3 nucleotides read TGCGCCAGCAGTGAGTCCTGGCAGGGGGCGTTTGGGGCCAACGTCCTGACTTTC.

The chain has TRBV6-1 and TRBJ2-3, with D possibly matching TRBD2 (6 bases). V shed 5 bases and J shed 6 bases, with 12 bases lying between them. Per the germline V gene, CDR1 is MNHNS and CDR2 is SASEGT. The CDR3 is 13 residues long. The CDR3 protein is CASSSPGEDTQYF. The CDR3 nucleotides are TGTGCCAGCAGTTCCCCGGGGGAGGATACGCAGTATTTT.

This chain joins TRBV7-2 and TRBJ1-1; 9 bases align to TRBD1. The length of the CDR3 is 15 residues. CDR1 is SGHTA, CDR2 FQGNSA, per germline. After removal of 5 bases from V and 5 bases from J, the junction contained 9 bases not matched to a gene. DNA for the CDR3: TGTGCCAGCAGCCTAATGACAGGGGGACGGACTGAAGCTTTCTTT. Its protein product is CASSLMTGGRTEAFF.

This chain joins TRBV5-4 and TRBJ2-2, with TRBD2 matching 9 bases. J gave up 5 bases and V 0 bases, and 2 bases lay outside the gene matches. The CDR3 has 15 residues. From germline, CDR1 is SGHNT and CDR2 YYREEE (reference sequence). CDR3 sequence (DNA): TGTGCCAGCAGCTTGGGGCGGGAGGGGACCGGGGAGCTGTTTTTT. This encodes CASSLGREGTGELFF.

The genes are TRBV4-1 and TRBJ2-7; D ambiguous. Per the germline V gene, CDR1 is MGHRA and CDR2 is YSYEKL. V was cut by 3 bases and J by 0 bases, with 12 bases left in between. The CDR3 contains 15 residues. The CDR3 nucleotides read TGCGCCAGCAGCCATATACTTTTTAGCTCCTACGAGCAGTACTTC. Translated, it gives CASSHILFSSYEQYF.

A note on this clone: The junction and the germline gene differ at one end; a read error may be behind it. This chain uses TRBV12-5 with TRBJ2-3, with D maybe TRBD1 (6 bases). The CDR3 spans 11 residues. Germline CDR1 is LGHNT and CDR2 is FRNRAP. The CDR3 DNA follows: TGTGCTAGTGGTTTGGTACTGAGGGGGAATTTT. Protein product: CASGLVLRGNF.

This chain links TRBV5-1 with TRBJ2-7; D call uncertain. Germline V gene data show CDR1 as SGHRS and CDR2 as YFSETQ. Trimming took off 0 bases at V and 6 bases at J, with 13 bases between the two ends. The CDR3 is 14 amino acids. The CDR3 spells CASSLGEKSGEQYF. CDR3 DNA: TGCGCCAGCAGCTTGGGCGAAAAGTCCGGCGAGCAGTACTTC.

This chain joins TRBV5-4 and TRBJ2-7; possible D gene TRBD1, 6 bases. The CDR3 is made up of 17 amino acids. Trimming took 4 bases from V and 1 from J, leaving 21 bases between them. Germline loops: CDR1 SGHNT, CDR2 YYREEE (reference sequence). CDR3 coding DNA: TGTGCCAGCAGCCTGTTAAAGCTGGGACACCAGTCCTACGAGCAGTACTTC. This encodes CASSLLKLGHQSYEQYF.

The rearrangement uses TRBV5-6 and TRBJ1-3, with TRBD1 as a possible D gene (6 bases). Germline V CDR1 and CDR2: SGHDT, YYEEEE. The V end lost 4 bases, the J end lost 0 bases, and 14 bases lay between the germline ends. This CDR3 comprises 16 residues. The CDR3 sequence: CASSRWGLGSGNTIYF. Written as DNA, the CDR3 is TGTGCCAGCAGCCGGTGGGGGCTTGGCTCTGGAAACACCATATATTTT.

The J gene is TRBJ2-3, the V gene TRBV15; a weak D match, TRBD2 (6 bases). V lost 5 bases and J 2 bases, leaving 20 bases between the germline ends. This CDR3 region has 17 residues. Germline V gene lookup returns CDR1 LNHNV and CDR2 YYDKDF (reference sequence). DNA for the CDR3: TGTGCCACCAGCGGCTGGACCGGAGGGCTAATCACAGATACGCAGTATTTT. This codes for CATSGWTGGLITDTQYF.

V and J are TRBV5-1 and TRBJ1-4, with D uncertain. V lost 0 bases, J lost 4 bases, and 10 bases lay in between. There are 15 residues in the CDR3. The germline CDR1 and CDR2 sequences are SGHRS and YFSETQ. As DNA, the CDR3 is TGCGCCAGCAGCTTGGCGGCAGGTGTTAATGAAAAACTGTTTTTT. As protein: CASSLAAGVNEKLFF.

The chain joins TRBV7-3 to TRBJ2-7; TRBD2 matches 9 bases. The length of the CDR3 is 14 residues. V shed 5 bases and J 2 bases; nucleotides not matched to a gene: 4. Germline CDR1 SGHTA, CDR2 FQGTGA. The CDR3 nucleotides read TGTGCCAGCAGCGCGCGGGGGGGAGCCTACGAGCAGTACTTC. Translation gives CASSARGGAYEQYF.

This chain connects TRBV10-1 to TRBJ2-1; 12 bases align to TRBD2. Germline V gene lookup returns CDR1 WNHNN and CDR2 SYGVQD (reference sequence). This CDR3 has 15 amino acids. V was pared by 5 bases and J by 2 bases, with 1 base of the junction left unmatched. CDR3 amino acids: CASSSSGGAYNEQFF. For the CDR3, the DNA is TGCGCCAGCAGTTCTAGCGGGGGGGCCTACAATGAGCAGTTCTTC.

The V and J genes are TRBV7-8 and TRBJ2-7, with D possibly TRBD1 on 5 matching bases. The germline V gene has CDR1 SGHVS and CDR2 FQNEAQ. The V gene lost 3 bases and the J gene lost 0 bases, with 9 bases spanning the gap. The CDR3 contains 14 residues. The CDR3 sequence: CASSFLQGSYEQYF. The CDR3 DNA is TGTGCCAGCAGCTTTCTCCAGGGCTCCTACGAGCAGTACTTC.